This T cell receptor beta chain was found in a study of T-cell reconstitution after alpha-beta-depleted transplantation in children. Comments on this clonotype: Its antigen is not known.

The authors prepared the TCRbeta library with unique molecular identifiers. MiXCR was run by TCRdb on the PCR reads, yielding one entry per CDR3 protein. The data contain fewer than 700,000 distinct CDR3 sequences, 13% of them singletons. General observations from the study: Newly produced T cells mostly accounted for T-cell counts and diversity one year post-transplant. Some patients' high day-60 TCRbeta diversity was attributed to recipient cells surviving conditioning. Several hundred graft clones that had expanded were reportedly the source of alpha-beta T cells about two months after transplant.

V shed 4 bases and J 5 bases; nucleotides not matched to a gene: 1. Germline lookup yields CDR1 SGHAT and CDR2 FQNNGV. The CDR3 loop spans 15 amino acids. The sequence derives from a male patient younger than 18 who had a stem cell transplant for acute myeloid leukemia, so the T cells may come from the graft donor. The chain is built from TRBV11-2 and TRBJ2-5; 16 nucleotides agree with TRBD2. This sample comprised PBMCs, mostly from graft donor cells, obtained 360 days after TCRalphabeta/CD19-depleted stem cell transplant. The CDR3 reads CASSWGLAGGETQYF. In nucleotides, the CDR3 is TGTGCCAGCAGCTGGGGACTAGCGGGAGGGGAGACCCAGTACTTC.